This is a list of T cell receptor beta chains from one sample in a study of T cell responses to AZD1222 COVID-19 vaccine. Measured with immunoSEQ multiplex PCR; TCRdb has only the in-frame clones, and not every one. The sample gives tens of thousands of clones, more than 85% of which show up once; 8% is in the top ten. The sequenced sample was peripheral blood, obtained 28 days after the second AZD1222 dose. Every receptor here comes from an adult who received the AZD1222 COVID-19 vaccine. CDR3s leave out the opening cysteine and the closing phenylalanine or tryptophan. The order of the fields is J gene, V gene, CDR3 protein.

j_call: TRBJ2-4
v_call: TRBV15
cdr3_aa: ATQAWGSLKNIQY

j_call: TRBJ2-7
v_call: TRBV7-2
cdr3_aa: ASSLVLGGYEQY

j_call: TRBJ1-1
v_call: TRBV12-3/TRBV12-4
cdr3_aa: ATGGVSAEAF

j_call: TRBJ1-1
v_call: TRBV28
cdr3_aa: ASSLRNYKEAF

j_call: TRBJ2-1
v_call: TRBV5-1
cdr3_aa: ASSPRTSGPINEQF

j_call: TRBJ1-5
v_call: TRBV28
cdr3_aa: ASRGATYQPQH

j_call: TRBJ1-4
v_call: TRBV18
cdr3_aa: ASSPGPGGEKLF

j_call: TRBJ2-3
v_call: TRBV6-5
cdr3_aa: ASSRRAGNTDTQY

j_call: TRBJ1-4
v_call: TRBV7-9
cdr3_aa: ASSPPGTGVEKLF

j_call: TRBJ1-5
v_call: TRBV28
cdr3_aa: ASSFNSNQPQH

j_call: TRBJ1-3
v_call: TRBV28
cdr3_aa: ASSSEPNPKRNTIY

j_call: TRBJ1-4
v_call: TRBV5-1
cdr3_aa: ASSVTGEQREKLF

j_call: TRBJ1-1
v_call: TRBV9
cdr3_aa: ASSLGAVSTEAF

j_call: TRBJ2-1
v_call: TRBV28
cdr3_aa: ASSFISGDNNEQF

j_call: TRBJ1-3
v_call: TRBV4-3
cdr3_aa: ASSQGQLSSGNTIY

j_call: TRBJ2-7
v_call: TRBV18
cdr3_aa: ASSQASSGVGEQY

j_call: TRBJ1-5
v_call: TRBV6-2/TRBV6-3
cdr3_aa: ASSYSRAINQPQH

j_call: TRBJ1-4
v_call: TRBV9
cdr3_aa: ASSGTGGREKLF

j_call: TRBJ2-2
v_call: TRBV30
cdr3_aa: AWTGASGELF

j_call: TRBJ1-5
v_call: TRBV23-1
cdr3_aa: ASSQVGWTPNQPQH

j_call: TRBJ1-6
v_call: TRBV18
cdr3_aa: ASSPGGDNSPLH

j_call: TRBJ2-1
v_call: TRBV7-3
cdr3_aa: ASSLSPSSSYNEQF

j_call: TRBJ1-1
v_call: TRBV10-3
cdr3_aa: AIIWTGNNTEAF

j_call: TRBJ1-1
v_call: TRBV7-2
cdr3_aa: ASSQDSPTEAF

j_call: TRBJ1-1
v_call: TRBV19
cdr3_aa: AVQGYRNTEAF

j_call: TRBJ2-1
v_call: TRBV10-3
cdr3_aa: ATTGGGKSSYNEQF

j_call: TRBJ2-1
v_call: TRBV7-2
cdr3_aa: ASSSLGGGRAYEQF

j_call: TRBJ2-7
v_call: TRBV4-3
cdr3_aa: ASSQEPPGQGRLSSYEQY

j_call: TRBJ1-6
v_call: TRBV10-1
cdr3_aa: ASSERRSPNSPLH